Listed below are T cell receptor beta chains from one sample, sequenced in a study of shared clonotypes between healthy human individuals. Generated by immunoSEQ multiplex PCR, the TCRdb table keeps only in-frame clones and is missing some. There are some 2 million clones in the sample; approximately 95% occur only once, and around 0.13% lies in the top ten. Material: naive CD4+ T cells sorted from blood. These receptor sequences come from a man aged 18 to 30 in good health. Each CDR3 is given with its conserved first and last residue. The order of the fields is D gene, J gene, clone size, V gene, CDR3 protein, CDR3 DNA. The D gene is left open where the match is weak. Not all rows give a size; the values are once, few, many and, for expanded clones, a class.

.,TRBJ1-1,.,TRBV5-5,CASNRIDTEAFF,TGTGCCAGCAACCGGATCGACACTGAAGCTTTCTTT
TRBD1,TRBJ1-1,.,TRBV2,CASRDRAQNTEAFF,TGTGCCAGCAGGGACAGGGCTCAGAACACTGAAGCTTTCTTT
.,TRBJ1-6,.,TRBV9,CASSVAPNSPLHF,TGTGCCAGCAGCGTGGCACCAAATTCACCCCTCCACTTT
TRBD2,TRBJ2-3,.,TRBV9,CASSVGLAGQTDTQYF,TGTGCCAGCAGCGTAGGTCTAGCGGGACAGACAGATACGCAGTATTTT
.,TRBJ1-3,.,TRBV2,CASEGSGNTIYF,TGTGCCAGCGAGGGGTCTGGAAACACCATATATTTT
.,TRBJ1-4,once,TRBV30,CAWSAKNLPELFF,TGTGCCTGGAGTGCAAAAAACCTGCCGGAACTGTTTTTT
TRBD1,TRBJ1-3,.,TRBV19,CASSSPVWDRSGNTIYF,TGTGCCAGTAGTTCCCCGGTGTGGGACAGATCTGGAAACACCATATATTTT
TRBD1,TRBJ1-2,.,TRBV5-6,CASIWWDRGRGGYTF,TGTGCCAGCATCTGGTGGGACAGGGGGCGCGGTGGCTACACCTTC
TRBD2,TRBJ2-7,once,TRBV5-1,CASSSTSGPYEQYF,TGCGCCAGCAGCTCAACTAGCGGACCCTACGAGCAGTACTTC
TRBD1,TRBJ1-3,.,TRBV2,CASWGGQAIGNTIYF,TGTGCCAGCTGGGGGGGACAGGCTATTGGAAACACCATATATTTT
.,TRBJ1-3,.,TRBV18,CASSPNRGATGNTIYF,TGTGCCAGCTCACCAAATAGGGGGGCGACTGGAAACACCATATATTTT
.,TRBJ1-1,.,TRBV10-3,CAISDFGRANTEAFF,TGTGCCATCAGTGATTTCGGCAGGGCAAACACTGAAGCTTTCTTT
TRBD1,TRBJ2-7,.,TRBV5-6,CASIPDRGVGEQYF,TGTGCCAGCATCCCGGACAGGGGCGTAGGGGAGCAGTACTTC
TRBD1,TRBJ2-7,few,TRBV28,CASSLSGTGLYEQYF,TGTGCCAGCAGCCTATCCGGGACAGGCCTCTACGAGCAGTACTTC
TRBD1,TRBJ1-2,.,TRBV29-1,CSGQTGSYGYTF,TGCAGCGGCCAGACAGGGAGCTATGGCTACACCTTC
TRBD1,TRBJ2-5,.,TRBV29-1,CSGIRQGSETQYF,TGCAGCGGGATAAGACAGGGCAGCGAGACCCAGTACTTC
TRBD1,TRBJ2-7,.,TRBV29-1,CSVATGGKTYEQYF,TGCAGCGTTGCAACAGGGGGTAAAACCTACGAGCAGTACTTC
.,TRBJ2-5,.,TRBV29-1,CSVGRQVIRETQYF,TGCAGCGTCGGCCGACAGGTTATTAGAGAGACCCAGTACTTC
.,TRBJ1-2,.,TRBV28,CASSLEPLYGYTF,TGTGCCAGCAGTTTGGAGCCCCTCTATGGCTACACCTTC
.,TRBJ1-3,.,TRBV9,CASSREGTSGNTIYF,TGTGCCAGCAGTCGGGAGGGAACCTCTGGAAACACCATATATTTT
TRBD2,TRBJ2-2,once,TRBV5-4,CASSYGTSGGTNTGELFF,TGTGCCAGCAGCTACGGGACTAGCGGAGGAACGAACACCGGGGAGCTGTTTTTT
.,TRBJ2-6,.,TRBV25-1,CASSEAGRSGANVLTF,TGTGCCAGCAGTGAAGCAGGGCGGTCTGGGGCCAACGTCCTGACTTTC
.,TRBJ2-3,.,TRBV7-2,CASSNGGTDTQYF,TGTGCCAGCAGCAACGGTGGCACAGATACGCAGTATTTT
.,TRBJ1-1,.,TRBV27,CASSLRGGPNTEAFF,TGTGCCAGCAGTTTAAGGGGCGGACCGAACACTGAAGCTTTCTTT
TRBD1,TRBJ2-1,.,TRBV18,CASSHRDRGVNEQFF,TGTGCCAGCTCACACCGGGACAGGGGGGTGAATGAGCAGTTCTTC
TRBD1,TRBJ1-4,.,TRBV2,CASSESQGGNEKLFF,TGTGCCAGCAGTGAATCACAGGGGGGTAATGAAAAACTGTTTTTT
TRBD2,TRBJ2-3,.,TRBV25-1,CASSNTRTSGTDTQYF,TGTGCCAGCAGTAATACACGGACTAGCGGCACAGATACGCAGTATTTT
.,TRBJ2-5,.,TRBV9,CASSGPRETQYF,TGTGCCAGCAGCGGACCCCGGGAGACCCAGTACTTC